This T cell receptor (beta chain) was retrieved from a study of T cells in Graves' hyperthyroidism and ophthalmopathy. Regions amplified from RNA transcripts were the TCR beta CDR3 regions. An initial round of RT-PCR targeting the TCR CDR3 relied on the HTBI primer set. MiXCR, run by TCRdb on the multiplex PCR reads, gives a single entry per CDR3 protein. There are 600,000 or so distinct CDR3 sequences in the sample; roughly 16% occur only once, and around 4% lies in the top ten. The specimen was blood. This clonotype was sampled from a woman younger than 45 with Graves' hyperthyroidism.

The CDR3, as DNA: TGTGCCAGCAGCTACCACGCAGGCTCTGGAAACACCATATATTTT. It is translated as CASSYHAGSGNTIYF. The chain links TRBV7-2 to TRBJ1-3; the D is unclear. V lost 4 bases and J 0 bases, leaving 10 bases between the germline ends. CDR3 length: 15 amino acids. The germline V gene has CDR1 SGHTA and CDR2 FQGNSA.